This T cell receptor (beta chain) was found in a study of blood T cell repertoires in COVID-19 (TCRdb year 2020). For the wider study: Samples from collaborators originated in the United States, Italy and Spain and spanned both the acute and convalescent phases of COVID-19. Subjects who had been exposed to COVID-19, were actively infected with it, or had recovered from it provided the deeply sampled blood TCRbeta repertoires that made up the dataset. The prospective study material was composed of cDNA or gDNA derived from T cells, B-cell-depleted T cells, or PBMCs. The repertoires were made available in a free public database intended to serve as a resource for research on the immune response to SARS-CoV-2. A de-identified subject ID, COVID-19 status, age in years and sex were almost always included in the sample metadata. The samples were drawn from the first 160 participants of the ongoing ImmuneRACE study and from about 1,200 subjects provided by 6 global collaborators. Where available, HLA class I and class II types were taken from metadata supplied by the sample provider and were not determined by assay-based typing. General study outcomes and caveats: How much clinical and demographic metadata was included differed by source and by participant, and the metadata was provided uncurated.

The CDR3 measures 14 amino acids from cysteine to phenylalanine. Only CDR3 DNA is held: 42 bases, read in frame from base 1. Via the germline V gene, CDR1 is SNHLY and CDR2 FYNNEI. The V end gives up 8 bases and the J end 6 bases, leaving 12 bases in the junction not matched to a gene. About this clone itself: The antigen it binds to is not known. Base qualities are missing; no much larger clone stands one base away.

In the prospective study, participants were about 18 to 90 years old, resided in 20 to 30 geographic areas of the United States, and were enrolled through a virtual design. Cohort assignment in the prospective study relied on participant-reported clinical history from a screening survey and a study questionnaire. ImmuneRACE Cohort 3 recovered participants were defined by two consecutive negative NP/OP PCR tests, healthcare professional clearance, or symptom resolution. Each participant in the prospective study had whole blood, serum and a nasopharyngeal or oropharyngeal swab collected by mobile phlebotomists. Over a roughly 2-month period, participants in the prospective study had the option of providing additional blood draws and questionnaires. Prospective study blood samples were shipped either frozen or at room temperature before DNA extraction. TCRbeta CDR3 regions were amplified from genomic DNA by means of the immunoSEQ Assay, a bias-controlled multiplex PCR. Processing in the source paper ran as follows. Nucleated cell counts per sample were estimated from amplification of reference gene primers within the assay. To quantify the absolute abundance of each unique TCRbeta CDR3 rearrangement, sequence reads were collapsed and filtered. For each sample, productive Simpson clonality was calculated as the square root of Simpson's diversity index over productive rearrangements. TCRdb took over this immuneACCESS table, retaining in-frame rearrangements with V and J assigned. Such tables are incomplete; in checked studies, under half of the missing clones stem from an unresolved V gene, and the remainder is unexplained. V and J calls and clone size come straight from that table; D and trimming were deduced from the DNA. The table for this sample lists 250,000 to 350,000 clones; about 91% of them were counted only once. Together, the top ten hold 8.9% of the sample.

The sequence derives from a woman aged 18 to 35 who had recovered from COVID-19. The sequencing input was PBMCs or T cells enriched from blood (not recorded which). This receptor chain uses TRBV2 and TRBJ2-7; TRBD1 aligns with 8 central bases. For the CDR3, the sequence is CASGRQGKQSEQYF. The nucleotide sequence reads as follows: TGTGCCAGCGGTCGACAGGGGAAACAGAGCGAGCAGTACTTC.